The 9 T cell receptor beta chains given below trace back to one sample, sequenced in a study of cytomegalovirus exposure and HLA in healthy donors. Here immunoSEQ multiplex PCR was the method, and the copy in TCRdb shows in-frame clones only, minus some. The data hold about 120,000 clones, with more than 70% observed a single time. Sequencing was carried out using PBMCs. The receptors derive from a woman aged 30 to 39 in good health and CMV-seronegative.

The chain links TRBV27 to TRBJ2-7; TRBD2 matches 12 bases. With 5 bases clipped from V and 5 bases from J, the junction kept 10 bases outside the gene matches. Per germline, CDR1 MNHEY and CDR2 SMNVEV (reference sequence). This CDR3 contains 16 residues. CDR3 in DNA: TGTGCCAGCAGTACTCGGACTAGCGGGGTTTCGGACGAGCAGTACTTC. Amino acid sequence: CASSTRTSGVSDEQYF.

The CDR3, as DNA: TGCGCCAGCAGCATAGCGGGGGGGCTCGGGGAGCTGTTTTTT. Translated: CASSIAGGLGELFF. The chain recombines TRBV4-1 with TRBJ2-2; the match to TRBD2 covers 11 bases. CDR1 is MGHRA and CDR2 is YSYEKL in the germline V gene. The V and J ends lost 5 bases and 7 bases, in that order; junction bases with no gene match: 3. This CDR3 contains 14 residues.

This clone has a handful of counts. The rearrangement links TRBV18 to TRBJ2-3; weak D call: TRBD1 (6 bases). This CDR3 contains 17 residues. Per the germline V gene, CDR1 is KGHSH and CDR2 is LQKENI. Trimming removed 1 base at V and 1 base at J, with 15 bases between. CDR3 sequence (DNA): TGTGCCAGCTCACCACTCCCTAAGGCAGGGGGCACAGATACGCAGTATTTT. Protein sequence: CASSPLPKAGGTDTQYF.

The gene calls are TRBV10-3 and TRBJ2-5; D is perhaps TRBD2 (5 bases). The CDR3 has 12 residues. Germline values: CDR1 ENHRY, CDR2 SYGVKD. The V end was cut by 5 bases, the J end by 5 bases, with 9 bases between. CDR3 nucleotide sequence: TGTGCCATCAGTACTAGTACGGAGACCCAGTACTTC. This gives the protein CAISTSTETQYF.

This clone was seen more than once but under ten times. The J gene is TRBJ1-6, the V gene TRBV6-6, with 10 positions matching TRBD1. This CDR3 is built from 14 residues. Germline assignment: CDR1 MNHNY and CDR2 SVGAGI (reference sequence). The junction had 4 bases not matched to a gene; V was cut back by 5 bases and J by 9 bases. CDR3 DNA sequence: TGTGCCAGCAGTACTGACAGGGGGCTTTCACCCCTCCACTTT. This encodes CASSTDRGLSPLHF.

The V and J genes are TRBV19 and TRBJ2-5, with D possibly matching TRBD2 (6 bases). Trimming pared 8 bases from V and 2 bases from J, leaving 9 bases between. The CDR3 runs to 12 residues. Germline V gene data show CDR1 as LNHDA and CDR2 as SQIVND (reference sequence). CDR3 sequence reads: CASRDSQETQYF. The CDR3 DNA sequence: TGTGCCAGTCGGGACTCTCAAGAGACCCAGTACTTC. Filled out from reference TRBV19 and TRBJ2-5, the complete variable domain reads DGGITQSPKYLFRKEGQNVTLSCEQNLNHDAMYWYRQDPGQGLRLIYYSQIVNDFQKGDIAEGYSVSREKKESFPLTVTSAQKNPTAFYLCASRDSQETQYFGPGTRLLVL.

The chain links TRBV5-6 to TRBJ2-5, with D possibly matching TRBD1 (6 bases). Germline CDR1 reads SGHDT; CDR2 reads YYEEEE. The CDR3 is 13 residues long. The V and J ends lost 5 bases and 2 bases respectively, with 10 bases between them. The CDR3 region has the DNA TGTGCCAGCAGAACTACAGGGCAAGAGACCCAGTACTTC. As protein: CASRTTGQETQYF.

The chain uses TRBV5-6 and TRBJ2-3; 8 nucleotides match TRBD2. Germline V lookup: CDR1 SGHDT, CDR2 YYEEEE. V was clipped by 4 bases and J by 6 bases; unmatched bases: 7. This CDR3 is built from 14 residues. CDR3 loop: CASSPGLVGDTQYF. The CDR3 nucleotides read TGTGCCAGCAGCCCGGGACTAGTTGGTGATACGCAGTATTTT. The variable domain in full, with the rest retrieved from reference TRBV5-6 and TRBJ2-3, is DAGVTQSPTHLIKTRGQQVTLRCSPKSGHDTVSWYQQALGQGPQFIFQYYEEEERQRGNFPDRFSGHQFPNYSSELNVNALLLGDSALYLCASSPGLVGDTQYFGPGTRLTVL.

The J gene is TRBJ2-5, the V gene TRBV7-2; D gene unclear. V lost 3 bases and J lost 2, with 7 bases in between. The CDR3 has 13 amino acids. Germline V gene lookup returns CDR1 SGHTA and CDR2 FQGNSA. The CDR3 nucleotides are TGTGCCAGCAGCTTCGAGAGACAAGAGACCCAGTACTTC. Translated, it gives CASSFERQETQYF.